This T cell receptor beta chain was recovered during a study of blood T cell repertoires in COVID-19. Study context: The United States, Italy and Spain were the sources of the acute and convalescent COVID-19 samples. T cells, B-cell-depleted T cells, or PBMCs provided the cDNA or gDNA that served as material.

Original data processing: Amplification of reference gene primers provided the estimated nucleated cell counts. Assay: immunoSEQ multiplex PCR; the TCRdb copy retains only in-frame clones and omits some. V, J and clone size are those of that table, while D and trimming were read from the DNA. This sample carries under 200,000 clones, more than 65% of them seen once, and the ten largest clones take 11%. The V gene's germline CDR1 is MNHEY and CDR2 SVGEGT. This CDR3 comprises 14 residues. V lost 2 bases, J lost 5 bases, and 10 bases lay in between. Sequencing was done on a sample of peripheral blood. This TCR came from a man between 65 and 85 years old with active or convalescent COVID-19. The chain joins TRBV6-2 or TRBV6-3 to TRBJ1-5; D call uncertain. CDR3 bases: TGTGCCAGCAGTTACGTAGGCGGGTATCAGCCCCAGCATTTT. This encodes CASSYVGGYQPQHF.